The T cell receptor (beta chain) described here comes from a study of early T cells in non-severe SARS-CoV-2 infection. Across the whole study: Chains stayed unpaired after sequencing of bulk RNA from unsorted whole blood.

In this sample, this clonotype turned up many times. Tagging with unique molecular identifiers was applied to individual cDNA molecules. TCRdb processed the 5' RACE reads anew with MiXCR; each CDR3 protein has one entry. Of 75,000 to 100,000 distinct CDR3 sequences listed, 14% to 15% are singletons. V was cut by 3 bases and J by 0 bases, with 8 bases left in between. The CDR3 totals 15 residues. Germline V gene lookup returns CDR1 MNHEY and CDR2 SMNVEV (reference sequence). The rearrangement joins TRBV27 to TRBJ2-2; D gene ambiguous. The material sequenced was whole blood. This TCR came from an adult who was a healthcare worker with PCR-confirmed SARS-CoV-2 infection or an uninfected control (not recorded which). CDR3 loop: CASSFYGSNTGELFF. The CDR3 region has the DNA TGTGCCAGCAGTTTCTATGGCTCGAACACCGGGGAGCTGTTTTTT.